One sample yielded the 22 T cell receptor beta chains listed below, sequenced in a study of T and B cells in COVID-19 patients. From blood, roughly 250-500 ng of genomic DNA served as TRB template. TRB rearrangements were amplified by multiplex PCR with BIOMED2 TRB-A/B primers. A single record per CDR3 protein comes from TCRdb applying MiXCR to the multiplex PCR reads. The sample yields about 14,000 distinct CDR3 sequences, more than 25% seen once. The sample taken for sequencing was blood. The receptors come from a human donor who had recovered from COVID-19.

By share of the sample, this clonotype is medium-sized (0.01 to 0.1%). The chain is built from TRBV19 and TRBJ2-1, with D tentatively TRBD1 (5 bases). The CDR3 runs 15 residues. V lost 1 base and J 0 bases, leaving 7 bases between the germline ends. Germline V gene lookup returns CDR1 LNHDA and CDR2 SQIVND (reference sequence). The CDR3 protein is CASSIAQGSYNEQFF. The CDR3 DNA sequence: TGTGCCAGTAGTATAGCCCAGGGCTCCTACAATGAGCAGTTCTTC.

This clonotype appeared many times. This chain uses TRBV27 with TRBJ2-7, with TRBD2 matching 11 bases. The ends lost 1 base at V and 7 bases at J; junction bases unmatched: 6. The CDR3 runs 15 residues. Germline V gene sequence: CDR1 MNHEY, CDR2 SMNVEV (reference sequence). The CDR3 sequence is CASSLLAGGPREQYF. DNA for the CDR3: TGTGCCAGCAGTTTATTAGCGGGGGGGCCGCGGGAGCAGTACTTC.

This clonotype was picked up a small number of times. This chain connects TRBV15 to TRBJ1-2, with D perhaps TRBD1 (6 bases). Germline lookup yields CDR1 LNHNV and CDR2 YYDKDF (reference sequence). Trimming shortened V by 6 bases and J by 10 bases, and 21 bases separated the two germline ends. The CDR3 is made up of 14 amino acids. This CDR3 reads CATSWGEFPGDYTF. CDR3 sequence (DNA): TGTGCCACCAGTTGGGGGGAATTCCCAGGGGACTACACCTTC.

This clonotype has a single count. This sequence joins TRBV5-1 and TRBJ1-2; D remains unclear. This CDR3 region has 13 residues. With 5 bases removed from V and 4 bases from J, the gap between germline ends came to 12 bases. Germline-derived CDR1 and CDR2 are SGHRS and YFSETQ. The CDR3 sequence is CASSPGSGYGYTF. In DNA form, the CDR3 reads TGCGCCAGCAGTCCCGGTTCCGGCTATGGCTACACCTTC.

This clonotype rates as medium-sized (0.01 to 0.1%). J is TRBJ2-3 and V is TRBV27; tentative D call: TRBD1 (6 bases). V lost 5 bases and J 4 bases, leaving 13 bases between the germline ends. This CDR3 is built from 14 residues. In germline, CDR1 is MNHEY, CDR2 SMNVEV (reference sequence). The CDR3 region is CASSPIQGADTQYF. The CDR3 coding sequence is TGTGCCAGCAGTCCAATACAGGGAGCAGATACGCAGTATTTT.

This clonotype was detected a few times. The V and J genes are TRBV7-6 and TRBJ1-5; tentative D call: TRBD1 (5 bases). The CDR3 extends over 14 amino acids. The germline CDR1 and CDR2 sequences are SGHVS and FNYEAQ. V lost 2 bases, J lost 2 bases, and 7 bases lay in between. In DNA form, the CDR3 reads TGTGCCAGCAGCTTACCGGGGGGCAATCAGCCCCAGCATTTT. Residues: CASSLPGGNQPQHF.

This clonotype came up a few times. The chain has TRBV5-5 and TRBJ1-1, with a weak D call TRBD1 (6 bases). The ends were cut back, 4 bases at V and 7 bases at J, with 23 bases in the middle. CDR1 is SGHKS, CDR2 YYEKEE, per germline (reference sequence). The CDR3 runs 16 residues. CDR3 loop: CASSPRQELLNIEAFF. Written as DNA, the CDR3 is TGTGCCAGCAGCCCCAGACAGGAGCTGCTTAATATTGAAGCTTTCTTT. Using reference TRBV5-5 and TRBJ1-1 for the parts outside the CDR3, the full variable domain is DAGVTQSPTHLIKTRGQQVTLRCSPISGHKSVSWYQQVLGQGPQFIFQYYEKEERGRGNFPDRFSARQFPNYSSELNVNALLLGDSALYLCASSPRQELLNIEAFFGQGTRLTVV.

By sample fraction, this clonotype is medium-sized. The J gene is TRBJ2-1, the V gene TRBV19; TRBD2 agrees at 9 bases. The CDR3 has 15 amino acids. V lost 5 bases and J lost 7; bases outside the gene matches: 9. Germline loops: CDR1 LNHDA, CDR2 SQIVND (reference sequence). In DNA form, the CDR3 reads TGTGCCAGTAGTTTCGCGGGAGGGCCTAGGAATGAGCAGTTCTTC. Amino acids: CASSFAGGPRNEQFF.

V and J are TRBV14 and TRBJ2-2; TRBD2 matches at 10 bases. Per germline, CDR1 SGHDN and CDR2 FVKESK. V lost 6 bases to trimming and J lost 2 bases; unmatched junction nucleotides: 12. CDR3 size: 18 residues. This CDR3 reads CASSRRPSGRGNTGELFF. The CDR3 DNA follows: TGTGCCAGCAGTCGCCGACCTAGCGGGAGAGGAAACACCGGGGAGCTGTTTTTT.

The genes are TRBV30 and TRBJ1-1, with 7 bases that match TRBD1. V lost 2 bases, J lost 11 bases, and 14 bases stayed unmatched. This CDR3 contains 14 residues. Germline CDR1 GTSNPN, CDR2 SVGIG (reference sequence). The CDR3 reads CAWSPRGKGGWAFF. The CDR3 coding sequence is TGTGCCTGGAGTCCCCGAGGGAAAGGGGGCTGGGCTTTCTTT.

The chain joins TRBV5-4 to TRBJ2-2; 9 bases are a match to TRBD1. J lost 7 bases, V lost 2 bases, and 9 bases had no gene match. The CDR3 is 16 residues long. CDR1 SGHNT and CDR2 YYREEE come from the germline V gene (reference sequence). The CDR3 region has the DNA TGTGCCAGCAGCTTCCCACCGACAGGGGGGAGCGGGGAGCTGTTTTTT. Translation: CASSFPPTGGSGELFF.

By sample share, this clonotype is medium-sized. The CDR3 spells CASSKADNSYNEQFF. In DNA, the CDR3 is TGTGCCAGTAGTAAGGCAGACAACTCCTACAATGAGCAGTTCTTC. V gene TRBV19 combines with J gene TRBJ2-1; no reliable D call. The CDR3 totals 15 residues. The V end was cut by 4 bases, the J end by 0 bases, with 10 bases between. Germline loops: CDR1 LNHDA, CDR2 SQIVND (reference sequence).

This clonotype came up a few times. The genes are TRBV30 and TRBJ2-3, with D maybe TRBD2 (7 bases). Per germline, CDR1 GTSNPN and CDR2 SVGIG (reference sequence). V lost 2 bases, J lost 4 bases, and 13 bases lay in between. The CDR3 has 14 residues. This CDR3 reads CAWSSGEGADTQYF. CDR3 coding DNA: TGTGCCTGGAGTTCAGGGGAGGGCGCAGATACGCAGTATTTT.

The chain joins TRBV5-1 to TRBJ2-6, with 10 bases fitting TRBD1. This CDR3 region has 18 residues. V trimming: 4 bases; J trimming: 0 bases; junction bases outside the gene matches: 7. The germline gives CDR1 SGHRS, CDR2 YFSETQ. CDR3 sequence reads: CASSGPGQGNSGANVLTF. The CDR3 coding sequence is TGCGCCAGCAGCGGACCGGGACAGGGGAACTCTGGGGCCAACGTCCTGACTTTC.

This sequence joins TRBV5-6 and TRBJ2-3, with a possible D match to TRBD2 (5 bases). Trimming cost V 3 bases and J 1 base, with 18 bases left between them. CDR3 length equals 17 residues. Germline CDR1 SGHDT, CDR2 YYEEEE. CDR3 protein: CASSSGIHHPGTDTQYF. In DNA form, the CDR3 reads TGTGCCAGCAGCTCCGGGATCCACCATCCTGGCACAGATACGCAGTATTTT.

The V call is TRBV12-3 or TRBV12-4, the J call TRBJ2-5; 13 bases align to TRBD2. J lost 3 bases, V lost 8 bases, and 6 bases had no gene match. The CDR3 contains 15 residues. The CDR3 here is CASGPGLAGKETQYF. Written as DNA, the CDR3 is TGTGCCAGCGGCCCGGGACTAGCGGGGAAAGAGACCCAGTACTTC.

Here the CDR3 DNA reads TGTGCCACTTCGACTAGCGGAGGATCCACAGATACGCAGTATTTT. Translated: CATSTSGGSTDTQYF. The V gene is TRBV24-1, the J gene TRBJ2-3; 9 bases are a match to TRBD2. Germline CDR1 is KGHDR and CDR2 is SFDVKD. The CDR3 has 15 residues. The V and J ends lost 10 bases and 2 bases, in that order; junction bases with no gene match: 9.

CDR3 sequence reads: CSAPPGSGRADEQFF. In DNA, the CDR3 is TGCAGTGCTCCTCCTGGAAGCGGGAGGGCAGATGAGCAGTTCTTC. The rearrangement links TRBV20-1 to TRBJ2-1; 10 bases align to TRBD2. From germline, CDR1 is DFQATT and CDR2 SNEGSKA (reference sequence). CDR3 length: 15 residues. J gave up 8 bases and V 5 bases, and 12 bases lay outside the gene matches.

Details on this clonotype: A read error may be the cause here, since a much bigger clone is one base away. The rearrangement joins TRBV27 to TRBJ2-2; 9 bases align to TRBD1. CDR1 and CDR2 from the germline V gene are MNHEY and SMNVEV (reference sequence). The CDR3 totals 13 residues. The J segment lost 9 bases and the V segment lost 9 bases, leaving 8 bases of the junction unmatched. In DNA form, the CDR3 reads TGTGCCAGTTCACAGGGGGCTGTCTGGGAGCTGTTTTTT. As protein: CASSQGAVWELFF.

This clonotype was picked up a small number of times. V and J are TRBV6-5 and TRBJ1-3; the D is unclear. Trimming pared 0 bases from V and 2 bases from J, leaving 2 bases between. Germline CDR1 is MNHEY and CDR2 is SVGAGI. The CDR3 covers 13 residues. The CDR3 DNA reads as TGTGCCAGCAGTTACTCGCCTGGAAACACCATATATTTT. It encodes CASSYSPGNTIYF.

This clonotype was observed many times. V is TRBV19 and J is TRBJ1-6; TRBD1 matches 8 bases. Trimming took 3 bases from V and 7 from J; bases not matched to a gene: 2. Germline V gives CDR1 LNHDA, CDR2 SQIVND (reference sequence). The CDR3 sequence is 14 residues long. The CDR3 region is CASSMRQGNSPLHF. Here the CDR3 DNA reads TGTGCCAGTAGTATGCGACAGGGGAATTCACCCCTCCACTTT.

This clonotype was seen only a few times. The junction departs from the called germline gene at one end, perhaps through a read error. The CDR3 nucleotides are TGTGCCAGCAGCTTAGATGCGTTCTTC. Amino acid sequence: CASSLDAFF. This rearrangement joins TRBV7-2 to TRBJ1-2, with D unresolved. Germline CDR1 reads SGHTA; CDR2 reads FQGNSA. CDR3 length: 9 residues.